This T cell receptor (beta chain) was captured in a study of breast tumors, draining lymph nodes, adjacent tissues. Overall study results and limits: Data fit most tumor T cells coming from lymph node, expanding in tumor. Tumors had less TCR diversity than lymph nodes, more than nontumor tissue.

TCRdb passed the multiplex PCR reads through MiXCR, listing each CDR3 protein once. The repertoire includes over 100,000 distinct CDR3 sequences, about 22% of them detected once, and roughly 2.8% sits in the top ten. In the case of this clonotype: Its antigen remains unknown.

The V end lost 3 bases, the J end lost 5 bases, and 8 bases lay between the germline ends. Germline V lookup: CDR1 SGHTA, CDR2 FQGTGA. This CDR3 spans 14 amino acids. Breast cancer patients provided tissue from their axillary draining lymph nodes. V usage is TRBV7-3 and J usage is TRBJ1-6; possibly TRBD1 for D (6 bases). This sequence originates from a female donor with breast cancer. Some clones in this sample may be carry-over from other donors' samples. Source material: axillary lymph node tissue. In DNA form, the CDR3 reads TGTGCCAGCAGCTTTACAGGGAATAATTCACCCCTCCACTTT. This sequence encodes CASSFTGNNSPLHF. Together with reference TRBV7-3 and TRBJ1-6, the CDR3 gives the full variable domain: GAGVSQTPSNKVTEKGKYVELRCDPISGHTALYWYRQSLGQGPEFLIYFQGTGAADDSGLPNDRFFAVRPEGSVSTLKIQRTERGDSAVYLCASSFTGNNSPLHFGNGTRLTVT.